This T cell receptor (beta chain) was sequenced in a study of cytotoxic CD8 clonotypes in ibrutinib-treated CLL. Study information: Outcomes included some 24 partial and 2 complete responses; after median about 68 months, roughly 14 stayed remitted and 12 progressed. Study outcomes and limitations: Having risen at ibrutinib response, clonality had fallen back toward baseline by progression. Once treatment began, public clonotypes, which were uncommon, contracted or stayed stable. Baseline clonality exceeded age-matched healthy donors and tracked circulating CD8+ T-cell counts.

Details on this clone: Antigen specificity is unknown.

V was trimmed by 1 base and J by 6 bases, leaving 10 bases between them. This CDR3 spans 14 amino acids. Germline CDR1 SGHNT, CDR2 YENEEA. Sequenced by immunoSEQ multiplex PCR; TCRdb stores in-frame clones only, minus some. The top ten hold about 39% of the sample, which has approximately 100,000 clones, 50% to 65% seen once. Sample: PBMCs, taken after 24 months of ibrutinib treatment. The source of this sequence is a human donor with chronic lymphocytic leukemia. The chain is built from TRBV11-3 and TRBJ1-5; tentatively, D is TRBD1 (5 bases). CDR3 in amino acids: CASSLGRGSQPQHF. DNA for the CDR3: TGTGCCAGCAGCTTAGGGCGGGGGTCTCAGCCCCAGCATTTT.